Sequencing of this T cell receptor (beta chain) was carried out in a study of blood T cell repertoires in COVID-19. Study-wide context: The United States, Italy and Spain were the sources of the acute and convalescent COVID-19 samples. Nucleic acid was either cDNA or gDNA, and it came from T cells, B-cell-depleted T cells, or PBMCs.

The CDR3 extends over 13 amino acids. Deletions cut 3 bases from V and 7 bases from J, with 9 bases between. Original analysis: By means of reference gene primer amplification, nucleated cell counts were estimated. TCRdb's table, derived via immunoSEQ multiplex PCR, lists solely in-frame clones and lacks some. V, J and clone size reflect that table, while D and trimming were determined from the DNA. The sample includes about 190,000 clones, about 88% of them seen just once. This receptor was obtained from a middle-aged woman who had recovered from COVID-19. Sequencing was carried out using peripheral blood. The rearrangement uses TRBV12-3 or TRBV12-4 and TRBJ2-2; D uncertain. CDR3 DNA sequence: TGTGCCAGCAGTTTCTCGGTTAACGGGGAGCTGTTTTTT. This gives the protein CASSFSVNGELFF.